Listed below are T cell receptor beta chains from one sample, sequenced in a study of beta chain features in type 1 diabetes. Sequenced by immunoSEQ multiplex PCR; TCRdb stores in-frame clones only, minus some. The profile covers about 53,000 clones, with around 60% appearing a single time and roughly 0.3% taken by the ten largest. Material for sequencing was stem cell memory CD4+ T cells from blood. These receptors all come from a woman younger than 45 with type 1 diabetes. Both conserved end residues are part of each CDR3. The order of the fields is V gene, clone size, D gene, J gene, CDR3 protein, CDR3 DNA. A D gene is named only where the DNA matches it firmly. Size is omitted from some rows. Given values are once, few, many or a class for expanded clones.

TRBV7-9	few	TRBD2	TRBJ2-1	CASSLAGTSGGNEQFF	TGTGCCAGCAGCTTAGCCGGGACTAGCGGGGGAAATGAGCAGTTCTTC
TRBV6-5	.	TRBD1	TRBJ1-2	CASSYSGQTYGYTF	TGTGCCAGCAGTTACTCGGGACAGACCTATGGCTACACCTTC
TRBV5-1	.	TRBD1	TRBJ2-1	CASSGGTGPNEQFF	TGCGCCAGCAGCGGAGGGACAGGGCCCAATGAGCAGTTCTTC
TRBV11-2	.	.	TRBJ2-5	CASSLSRETQYF	TGTGCCAGCAGCTTATCGCGGGAGACCCAGTACTTC
TRBV4-1	.	.	TRBJ2-3	CASSQDALAADTQYF	TGCGCCAGCAGCCAAGACGCCCTAGCAGCGGATACGCAGTATTTT
TRBV18	.	TRBD1	TRBJ1-1	CASSRGQGGTEAFF	TGTGCCAGCTCAAGGGGACAGGGCGGCACTGAAGCTTTCTTT
TRBV19	.	.	TRBJ2-2	CASSMRNGVGAGELFF	TGTGCCAGTAGTATGAGAAACGGTGTCGGGGCCGGGGAGCTGTTTTTT
TRBV18	.	.	TRBJ1-2	CASSPPGAYGYTF	TGTGCCAGCTCACCACCGGGAGCCTATGGCTACACCTTC
TRBV2	few	.	TRBJ2-7	CASSGEASYEQYF	TGTGCCAGCTCGGGAGAGGCCTCCTACGAGCAGTACTTC
TRBV6-1	once	.	TRBJ2-5	CASSLTVQETQYF	TGTGCCAGCAGTTTGACAGTCCAAGAGACCCAGTACTTC
TRBV28	.	.	TRBJ2-2	CASTRNTGELFF	TGTGCCAGCACTAGGAACACCGGGGAGCTGTTTTTT
TRBV18	.	.	TRBJ2-5	CASSLQETQYF	TGTGCCAGCTCACTACAAGAGACCCAGTACTTC
TRBV9	.	.	TRBJ2-3	CASSVGQSNTDTQYF	TGTGCCAGCAGCGTAGGGCAGTCCAACACAGATACGCAGTATTTT
TRBV5-1	.	.	TRBJ2-7	CASSPTGPGEQYF	TGCGCCAGCAGCCCCACAGGGCCGGGCGAGCAGTACTTC
TRBV5-5	.	.	TRBJ1-2	CASIAPAARTIYGYTF	TGTGCCAGCATCGCCCCCGCAGCGAGGACAATCTATGGCTACACCTTC
TRBV28	.	TRBD2	TRBJ2-1	CASSLAGVVNEQFF	TGTGCCAGCAGTTTGGCGGGAGTTGTCAATGAGCAGTTCTTC
TRBV25-1	few	.	TRBJ2-2	CASSEYRGIGNTGELFF	TGTGCCAGCAGTGAATATAGGGGGATAGGAAACACCGGGGAGCTGTTTTTT
TRBV5-4	.	.	TRBJ1-1	CASSLEQGLMNTEAFF	TGTGCCAGCAGCTTGGAACAGGGCTTGATGAACACTGAAGCTTTCTTT
TRBV29-1	few	TRBD1	TRBJ1-2	CSASTGSDYGYTF	TGCAGCGCATCGACAGGGAGCGACTATGGCTACACCTTC
TRBV5-1	.	.	TRBJ2-1	CASSLSRQDGSYNEQFF	TGCGCCAGCAGCTTGTCTAGACAGGACGGCTCCTACAATGAGCAGTTCTTC
TRBV5-1	.	TRBD1	TRBJ2-1	CASSLEGTGMIEQFF	TGCGCCAGCAGCTTGGAGGGGACAGGGATGATTGAGCAGTTCTTC
TRBV19	.	.	TRBJ2-3	CASSIDSGTDTQYF	TGTGCCAGTAGTATAGATTCGGGGACAGATACGCAGTATTTT
TRBV6-6	.	TRBD1	TRBJ2-1	CASSYPPGGVDNEQFF	TGTGCCAGCAGTTACCCCCCAGGGGGCGTGGACAATGAGCAGTTCTTC
TRBV6-5	.	TRBD2	TRBJ2-1	CARPTSGRAEEQFF	TGTGCCAGACCTACTAGCGGGAGGGCCGAAGAGCAGTTCTTC
TRBV10-3	.	TRBD2	TRBJ2-1	CATGTSGRYNEQFF	TGTGCCACTGGGACTAGCGGGCGATACAATGAGCAGTTCTTC
TRBV7-2	.	.	TRBJ1-2	CASSLGRGYGYTF	TGTGCCAGCAGCTTAGGCAGGGGCTATGGCTACACCTTC